This T cell receptor (beta chain) is drawn from a study of cytomegalovirus exposure and HLA in healthy donors. Germline CDR1 is LNHNV and CDR2 is YYDKDF (reference sequence). V lost 6 bases and J 6 bases, leaving 9 bases between the germline ends. The CDR3 contains 12 residues. In the PCR, 60 Vbeta and 13 Jbeta primers were used. Repertoires were generated with immunoSEQ multiplex PCR, while TCRdb's copy carries only in-frame clones and drops some. This table holds 170,000 or so clones, over 70% found once. Input material: PBMCs. The clonotype was recovered from a male donor in good health and CMV-seronegative. The chain combines TRBV15 with TRBJ2-1, with D possibly being TRBD2 (5 bases). CDR3 region: CATRVSANEQFF. CDR3 DNA: TGTGCCACCAGAGTTAGCGCCAATGAGCAGTTCTTC.